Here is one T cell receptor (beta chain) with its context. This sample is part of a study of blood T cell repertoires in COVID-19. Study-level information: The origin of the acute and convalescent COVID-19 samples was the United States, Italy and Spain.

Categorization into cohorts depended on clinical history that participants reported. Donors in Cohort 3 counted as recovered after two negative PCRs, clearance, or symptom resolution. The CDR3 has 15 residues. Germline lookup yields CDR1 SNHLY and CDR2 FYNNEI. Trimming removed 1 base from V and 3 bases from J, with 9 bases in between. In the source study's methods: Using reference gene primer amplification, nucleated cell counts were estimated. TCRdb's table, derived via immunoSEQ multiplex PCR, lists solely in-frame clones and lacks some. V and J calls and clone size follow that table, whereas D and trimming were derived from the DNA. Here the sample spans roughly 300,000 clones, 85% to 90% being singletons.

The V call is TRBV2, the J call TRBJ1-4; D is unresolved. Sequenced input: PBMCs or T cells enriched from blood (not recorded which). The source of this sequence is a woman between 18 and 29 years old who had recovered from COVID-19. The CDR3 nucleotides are TGTGCCAGCAGTGAAGAGAGGGTTGCTAATGAAAAACTGTTTTTT. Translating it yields CASSEERVANEKLFF. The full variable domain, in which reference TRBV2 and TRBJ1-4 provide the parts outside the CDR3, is EPEVTQTPSHQVTQMGQEVILRCVPISNHLYFYWYRQILGQKVEFLVSFYNNEISEKSEIFDDQFSVERPDGSNFTLKIRSTKLEDSAMYFCASSEERVANEKLFFGSGTQLSVL.